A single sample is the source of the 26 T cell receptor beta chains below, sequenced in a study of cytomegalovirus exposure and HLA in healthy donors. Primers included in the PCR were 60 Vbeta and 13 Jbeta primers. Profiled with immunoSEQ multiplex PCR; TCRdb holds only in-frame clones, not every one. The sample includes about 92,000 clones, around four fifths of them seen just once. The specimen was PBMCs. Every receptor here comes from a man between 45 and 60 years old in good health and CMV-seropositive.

CDR3 in amino acids: CASSFPGESPLHF. In nucleotides, the CDR3 is TGTGCCAGCAGCTTTCCAGGGGAATCACCCCTCCACTTT. The chain carries TRBV11-2 and TRBJ1-6; TRBD1 is a possible D gene (6 bases). The germline V gene has CDR1 SGHAT and CDR2 FQNNGV. V was pared by 3 bases and J by 10 bases, with 10 bases between. This CDR3 has 13 amino acids.

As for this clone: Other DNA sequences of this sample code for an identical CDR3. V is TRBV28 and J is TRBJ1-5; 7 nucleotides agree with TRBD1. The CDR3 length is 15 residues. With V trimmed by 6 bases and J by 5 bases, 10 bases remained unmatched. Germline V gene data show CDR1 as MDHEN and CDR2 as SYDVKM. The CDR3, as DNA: TGTGCCAGCAGCCCCCTTTCTGGGACAGATCAGCCCCAGCATTTT. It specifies CASSPLSGTDQPQHF.

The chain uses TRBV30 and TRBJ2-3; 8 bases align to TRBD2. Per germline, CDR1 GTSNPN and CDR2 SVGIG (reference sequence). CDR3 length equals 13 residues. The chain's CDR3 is CARGGKSTDTQYF. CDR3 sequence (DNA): TGTGCTCGGGGGGGAAAAAGCACAGATACGCAGTATTTT.

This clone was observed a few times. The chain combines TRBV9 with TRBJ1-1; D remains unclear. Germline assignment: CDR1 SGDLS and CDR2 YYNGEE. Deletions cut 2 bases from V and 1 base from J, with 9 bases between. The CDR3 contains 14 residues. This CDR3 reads CASSVTGGNTEAFF. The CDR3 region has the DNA TGTGCCAGCAGCGTTACCGGCGGGAACACTGAAGCTTTCTTT.

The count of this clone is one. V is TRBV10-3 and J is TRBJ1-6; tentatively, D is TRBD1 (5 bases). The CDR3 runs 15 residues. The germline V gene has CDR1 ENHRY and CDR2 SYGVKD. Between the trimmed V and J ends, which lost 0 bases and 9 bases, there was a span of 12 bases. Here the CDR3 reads CAISESGDSSSPLHF. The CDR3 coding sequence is TGTGCCATCAGTGAGTCTGGCGACAGTAGTTCACCCCTCCACTTT.

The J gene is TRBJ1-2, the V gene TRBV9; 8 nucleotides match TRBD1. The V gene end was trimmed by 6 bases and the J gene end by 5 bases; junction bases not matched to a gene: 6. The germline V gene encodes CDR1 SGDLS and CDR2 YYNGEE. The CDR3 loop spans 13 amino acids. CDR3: CASNTGTGYGYTF. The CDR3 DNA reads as TGTGCCAGCAATACAGGGACAGGATATGGCTACACCTTC.

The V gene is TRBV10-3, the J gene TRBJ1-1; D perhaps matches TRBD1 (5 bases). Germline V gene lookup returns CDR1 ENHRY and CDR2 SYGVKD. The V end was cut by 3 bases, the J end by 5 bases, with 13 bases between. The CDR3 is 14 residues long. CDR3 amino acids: CAISDGGMGTEAFF. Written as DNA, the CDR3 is TGTGCCATCAGTGACGGGGGGATGGGGACTGAAGCTTTCTTT.

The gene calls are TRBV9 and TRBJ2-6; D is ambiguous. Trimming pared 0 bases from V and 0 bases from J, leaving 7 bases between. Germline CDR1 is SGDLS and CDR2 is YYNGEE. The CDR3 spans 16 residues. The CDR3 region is CASSVGVVSGANVLTF. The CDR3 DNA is TGTGCCAGCAGCGTAGGCGTAGTCTCTGGGGCCAACGTCCTGACTTTC.

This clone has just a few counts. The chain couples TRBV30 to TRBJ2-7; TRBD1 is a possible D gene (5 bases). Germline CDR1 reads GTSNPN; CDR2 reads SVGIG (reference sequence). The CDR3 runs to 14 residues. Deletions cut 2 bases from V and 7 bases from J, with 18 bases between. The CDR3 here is CAWSPTQPYREQYF. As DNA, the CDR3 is TGTGCCTGGAGTCCGACCCAACCGTACAGGGAGCAGTACTTC.

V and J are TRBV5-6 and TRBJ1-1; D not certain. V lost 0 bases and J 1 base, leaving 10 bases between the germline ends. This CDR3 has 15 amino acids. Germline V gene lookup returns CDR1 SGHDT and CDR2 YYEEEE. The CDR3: CASSLGLVENTEAFF. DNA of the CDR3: TGTGCCAGCAGCTTGGGGCTGGTTGAGAACACTGAAGCTTTCTTT.

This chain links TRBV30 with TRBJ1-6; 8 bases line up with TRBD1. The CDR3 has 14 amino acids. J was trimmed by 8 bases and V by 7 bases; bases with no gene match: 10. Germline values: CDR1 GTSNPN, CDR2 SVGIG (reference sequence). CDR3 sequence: CASLENRGYSPLHF. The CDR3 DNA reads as TGTGCCTCCTTAGAGAACAGGGGGTATTCACCCCTCCACTTT. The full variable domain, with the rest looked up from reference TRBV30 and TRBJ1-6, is SQTIHQWPATLVQPVGSPLSLECTVEGTSNPNLYWYRQAAGRGLQLLFYSVGIGQISSEVPQNLSASRPQDRQFILSSKKLLLSDSGFYLCASLENRGYSPLHFGNGTRLTVT.

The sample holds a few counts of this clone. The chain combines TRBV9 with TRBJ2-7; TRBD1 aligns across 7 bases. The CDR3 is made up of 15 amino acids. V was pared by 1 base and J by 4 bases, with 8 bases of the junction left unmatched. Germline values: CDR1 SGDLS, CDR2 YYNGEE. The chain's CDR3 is CASSVMGTDKYEQYF. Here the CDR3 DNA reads TGTGCCAGCAGCGTAATGGGGACAGATAAGTACGAGCAGTACTTC.

The CDR3 region is CASSYPGQMNTEAFF. The CDR3 bases are TGTGCCAGCAGTTACCCGGGACAGATGAACACTGAAGCTTTCTTT. This chain joins TRBV6-5 and TRBJ1-1; 7 nucleotides match TRBD1. With V trimmed by 2 bases and J by 0 bases, 3 bases remained unmatched. Per the germline V gene, CDR1 is MNHEY and CDR2 is SVGAGI. The CDR3 spans 15 residues.

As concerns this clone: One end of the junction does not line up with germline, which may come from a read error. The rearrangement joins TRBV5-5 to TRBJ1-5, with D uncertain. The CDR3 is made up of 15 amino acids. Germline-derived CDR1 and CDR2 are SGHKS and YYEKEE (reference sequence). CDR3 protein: CASSFRQFSNQPQNF. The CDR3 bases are TGTGCCAGCAGCTTCCGGCAGTTTAGCAATCAGCCCCAGAATTTT.

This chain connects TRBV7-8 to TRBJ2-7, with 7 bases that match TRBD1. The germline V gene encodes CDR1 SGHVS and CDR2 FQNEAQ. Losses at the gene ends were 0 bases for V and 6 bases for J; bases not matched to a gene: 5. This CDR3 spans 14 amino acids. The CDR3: CASSLARQGGEQYF. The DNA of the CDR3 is TGTGCCAGCAGCTTAGCTCGACAGGGCGGCGAGCAGTACTTC. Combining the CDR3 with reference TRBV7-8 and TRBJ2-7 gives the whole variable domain GAGVSQSPRYKVAKRGQDVALRCDPISGHVSLFWYQQALGQGPEFLTYFQNEAQLDKSGLPSDRFFAERPEGSVSTLKIQRTQQEDSAVYLCASSLARQGGEQYFGPGTRLTVT.

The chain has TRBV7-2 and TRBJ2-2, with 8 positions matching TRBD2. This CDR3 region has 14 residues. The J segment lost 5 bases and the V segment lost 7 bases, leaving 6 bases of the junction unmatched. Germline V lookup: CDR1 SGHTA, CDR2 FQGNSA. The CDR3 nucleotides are TGTGCCAGCACCCGGGGGGGCGGGACCGGGGAGCTGTTTTTT. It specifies CASTRGGGTGELFF.

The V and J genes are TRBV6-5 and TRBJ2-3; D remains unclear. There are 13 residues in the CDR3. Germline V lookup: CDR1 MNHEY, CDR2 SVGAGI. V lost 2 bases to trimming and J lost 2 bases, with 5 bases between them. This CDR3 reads CASSYRVTDTQYF. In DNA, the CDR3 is TGTGCCAGCAGTTACCGGGTCACAGATACGCAGTATTTT.

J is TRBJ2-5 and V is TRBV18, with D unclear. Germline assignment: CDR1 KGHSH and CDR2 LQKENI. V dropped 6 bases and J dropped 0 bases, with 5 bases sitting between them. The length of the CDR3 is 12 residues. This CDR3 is CASSQYQETQYF. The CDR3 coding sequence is TGTGCCAGCTCCCAGTACCAAGAGACCCAGTACTTC.

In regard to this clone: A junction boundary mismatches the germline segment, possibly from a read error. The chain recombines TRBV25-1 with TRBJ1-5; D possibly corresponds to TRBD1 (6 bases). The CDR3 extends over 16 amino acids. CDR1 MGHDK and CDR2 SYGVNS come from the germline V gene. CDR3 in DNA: TGTGCCAGCAGTCTAAGTAAGGGGGGGGGTTATCAGCCCCAGAATTTT. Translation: CASSLSKGGGYQPQNF.

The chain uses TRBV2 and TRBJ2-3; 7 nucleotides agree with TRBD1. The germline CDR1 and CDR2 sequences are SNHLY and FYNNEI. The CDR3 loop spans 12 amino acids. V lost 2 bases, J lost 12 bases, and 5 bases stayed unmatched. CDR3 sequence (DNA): TGTGCCAGCAGTGAATCTGGACAGGTCCAGTATTTT. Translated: CASSESGQVQYF.

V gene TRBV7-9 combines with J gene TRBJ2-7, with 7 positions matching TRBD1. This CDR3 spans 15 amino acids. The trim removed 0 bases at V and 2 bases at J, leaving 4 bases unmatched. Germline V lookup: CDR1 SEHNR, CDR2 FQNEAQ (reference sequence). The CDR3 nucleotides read TGTGCCAGCAGCTTAGCGGGACAGCCTGCCTACGAGCAGTACTTC. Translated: CASSLAGQPAYEQYF. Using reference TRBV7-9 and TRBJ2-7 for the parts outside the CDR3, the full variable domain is DTGVSQNPRHKITKRGQNVTFRCDPISEHNRLYWYRQTLGQGPEFLTYFQNEAQLEKSRLLSDRFSAERPKGSFSTLEIQRTEQGDSAMYLCASSLAGQPAYEQYFGPGTRLTVT.

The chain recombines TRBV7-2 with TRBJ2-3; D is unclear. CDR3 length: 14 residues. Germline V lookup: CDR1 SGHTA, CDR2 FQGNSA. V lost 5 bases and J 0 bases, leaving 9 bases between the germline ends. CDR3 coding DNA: TGTGCCAGCAGCCCCGAGTATAGCACAGATACGCAGTATTTT. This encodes CASSPEYSTDTQYF.

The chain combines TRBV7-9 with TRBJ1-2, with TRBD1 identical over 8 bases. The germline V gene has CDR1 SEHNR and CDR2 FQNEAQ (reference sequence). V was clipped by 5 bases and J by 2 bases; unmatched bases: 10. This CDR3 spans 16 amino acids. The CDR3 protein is CASSLRRTGKNYGYTF. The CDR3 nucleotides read TGTGCCAGCAGCCTAAGACGGACAGGGAAGAACTATGGCTACACCTTC.

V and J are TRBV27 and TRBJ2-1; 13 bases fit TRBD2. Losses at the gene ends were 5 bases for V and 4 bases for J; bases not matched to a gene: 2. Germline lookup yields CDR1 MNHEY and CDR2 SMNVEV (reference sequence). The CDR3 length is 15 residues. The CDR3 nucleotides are TGTGCCAGCAGTGGGACTAGCGGGGCTTACAATGAGCAGTTCTTC. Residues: CASSGTSGAYNEQFF.

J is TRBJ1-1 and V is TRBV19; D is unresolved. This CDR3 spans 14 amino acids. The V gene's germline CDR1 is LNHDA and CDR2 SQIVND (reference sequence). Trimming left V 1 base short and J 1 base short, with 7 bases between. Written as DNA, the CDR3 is TGTGCCAGTAGTATAGGGGGAGGGAACACTGAAGCTTTCTTT. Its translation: CASSIGGGNTEAFF.

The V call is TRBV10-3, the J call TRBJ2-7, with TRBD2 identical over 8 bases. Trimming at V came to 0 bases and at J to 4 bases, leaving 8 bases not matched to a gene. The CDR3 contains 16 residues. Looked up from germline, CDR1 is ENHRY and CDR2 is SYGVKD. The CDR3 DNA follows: TGTGCCATCAGTGAGTCCGGGTCCGGGGGGGTATACGAGCAGTACTTC. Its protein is CAISESGSGGVYEQYF.